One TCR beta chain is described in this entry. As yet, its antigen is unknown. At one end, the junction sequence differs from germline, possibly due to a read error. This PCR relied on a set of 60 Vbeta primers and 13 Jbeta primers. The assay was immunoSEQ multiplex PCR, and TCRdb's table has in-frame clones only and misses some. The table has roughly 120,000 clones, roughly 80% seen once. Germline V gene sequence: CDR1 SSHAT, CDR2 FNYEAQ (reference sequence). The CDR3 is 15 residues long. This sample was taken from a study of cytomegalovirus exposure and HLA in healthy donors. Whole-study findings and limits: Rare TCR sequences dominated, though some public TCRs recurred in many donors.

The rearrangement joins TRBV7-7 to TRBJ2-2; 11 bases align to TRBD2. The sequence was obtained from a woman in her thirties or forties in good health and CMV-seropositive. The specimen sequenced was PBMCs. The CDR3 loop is CASSQLAGVTGELFF. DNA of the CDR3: TGTGCTAGCAGCCAACTAGCGGGGGTCACCGGGGAGCTGTTTTTT. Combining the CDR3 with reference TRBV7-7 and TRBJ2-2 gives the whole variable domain GAGVSQSPRYKVTKRGQDVTLRCDPISSHATLYWYQQALGQGPEFLTYFNYEAQPDKSGLPSDRFSAERPEGSISTLTIQRTEQRDSAMYRCASSQLAGVTGELFFGEGSRLTVL.